These T cell receptor beta chains were read from a single sample in a study of persistence of HIV-infected CD4 T cells. Their antigen targets remain unknown. TCRdb keeps only in-frame clones here, not all; method: immunoSEQ multiplex PCR. The table records approximately 45,000 clones, 75% to 90% of them present only once. Here the sequenced sample was CD4+ T cells sorted from PBMCs after approximately 20-hour stimulation, taken from a patient who received antiretroviral therapy. These receptors were taken from an adult woman with HIV who was CMV-seropositive. The CDR3 runs from the conserved cysteine through the conserved F or W.

J: TRBJ1-5
V: TRBV3-1/TRBV3-2
CDR3: CASSPRQGNQPQHF

J: TRBJ1-1
V: TRBV12-3/TRBV12-4
CDR3: CASLRDRGFLRF

J: TRBJ2-1
V: TRBV5-1
CDR3: CASSTGGTAVNEQFF

J: TRBJ2-7
V: TRBV10-1
CDR3: CAKPRKEKRSYEQYF

J: TRBJ1-1
V: TRBV10-3
CDR3: CAIRSGTELNTEAFF

J: TRBJ2-2
V: TRBV18
CDR3: CASSPPEGANTGELFF

J: TRBJ1-4
V: TRBV24-1
CDR3: CATSDGGTGNEKLFF

J: TRBJ2-7
V: TRBV3-1/TRBV3-2
CDR3: CASSQGLYEQYF

J: TRBJ2-5
V: TRBV2
CDR3: CASIVTPNQETQYF

J: TRBJ1-1
V: TRBV12-5
CDR3: CASGSDGVNTEAFF

J: TRBJ2-1
V: TRBV12-5
CDR3: CASGSRNEQFF

J: TRBJ1-2
V: TRBV5-4
CDR3: CASSNPLRNREVYGYTF